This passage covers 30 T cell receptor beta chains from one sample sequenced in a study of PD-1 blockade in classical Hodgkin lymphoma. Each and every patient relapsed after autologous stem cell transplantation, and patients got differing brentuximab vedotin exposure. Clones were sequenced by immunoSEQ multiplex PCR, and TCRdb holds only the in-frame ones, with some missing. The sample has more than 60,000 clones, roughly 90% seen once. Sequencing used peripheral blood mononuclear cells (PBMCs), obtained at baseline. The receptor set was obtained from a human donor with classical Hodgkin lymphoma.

The CDR3 region is CASSLGLWGARETQYF. The CDR3 DNA is TGTGCCAGCAGTTTAGGGCTATGGGGGGCGAGGGAGACCCAGTACTTC. The rearrangement links TRBV28 to TRBJ2-5; D may correspond to TRBD1 or TRBD2 (6 bases each). V lost 2 bases and J 5 bases, leaving 18 bases between the germline ends. This CDR3 region has 16 residues. Germline assignment: CDR1 MDHEN and CDR2 SYDVKM.

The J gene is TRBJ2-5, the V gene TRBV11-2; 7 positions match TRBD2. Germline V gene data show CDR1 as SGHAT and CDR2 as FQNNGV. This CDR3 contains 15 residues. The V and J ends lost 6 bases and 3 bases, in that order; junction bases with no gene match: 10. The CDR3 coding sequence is TGTGCCAGCAGTTCTCAGGGAGGGATAAAAGAGACCCAGTACTTC. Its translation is CASSSQGGIKETQYF.

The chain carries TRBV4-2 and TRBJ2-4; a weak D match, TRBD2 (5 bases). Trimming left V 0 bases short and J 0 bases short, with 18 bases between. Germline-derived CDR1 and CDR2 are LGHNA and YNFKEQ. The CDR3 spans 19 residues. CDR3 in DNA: TGTGCCAGCAGCCAAGAGGACCCAACTAGTTCCATAGCCAAAAACATTCAGTACTTC. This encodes CASSQEDPTSSIAKNIQYF.

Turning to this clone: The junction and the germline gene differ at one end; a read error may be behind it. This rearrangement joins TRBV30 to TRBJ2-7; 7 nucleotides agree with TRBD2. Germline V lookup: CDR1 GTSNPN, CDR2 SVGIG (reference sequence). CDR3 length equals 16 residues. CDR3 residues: CARRVYLPGLVDEQYF. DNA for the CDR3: TGTGCCCGGAGAGTCTACTTACCAGGACTAGTAGACGAGCAGTACTTC. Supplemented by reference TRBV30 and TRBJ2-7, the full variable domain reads SQTIHQWPATLVQPVGSPLSLECTVEGTSNPNLYWYRQAAGRGLQLLFYSVGIGQISSEVPQNLSASRPQDRQFILSSKKLLLSDSGFYLCARRVYLPGLVDEQYFGPGTRLTVT.

CDR3 in amino acids: CASSLAPFNEQFF. CDR3 in DNA: TGTGCCAGCAGCTTAGCGCCTTTCAATGAGCAGTTCTTC. The chain recombines TRBV7-8 with TRBJ2-1; D gene uncertain. The V end lost 0 bases, the J end lost 6 bases, and 6 bases lay between the germline ends. In germline, CDR1 is SGHVS, CDR2 FQNEAQ. The CDR3 has 13 residues.

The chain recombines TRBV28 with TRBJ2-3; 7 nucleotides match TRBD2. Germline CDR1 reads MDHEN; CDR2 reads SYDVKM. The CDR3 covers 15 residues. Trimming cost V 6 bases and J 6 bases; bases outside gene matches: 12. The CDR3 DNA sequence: TGTGCCAGCAGCCCGAGGACTAGGCCGTTGGATACGCAGTATTTT. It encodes CASSPRTRPLDTQYF.

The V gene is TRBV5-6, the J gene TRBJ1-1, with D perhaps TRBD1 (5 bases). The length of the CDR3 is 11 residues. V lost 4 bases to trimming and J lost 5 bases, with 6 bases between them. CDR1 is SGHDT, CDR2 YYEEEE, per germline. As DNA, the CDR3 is TGTGCCAGCAGCGGGGGAACTGAAGCTTTCTTT. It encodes CASSGGTEAFF.

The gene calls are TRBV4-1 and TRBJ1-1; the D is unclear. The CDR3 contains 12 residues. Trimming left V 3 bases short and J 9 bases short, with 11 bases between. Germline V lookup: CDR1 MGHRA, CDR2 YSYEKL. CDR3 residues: CASSHIGRQAFF. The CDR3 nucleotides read TGCGCCAGCAGCCATATAGGGCGGCAAGCTTTCTTT.

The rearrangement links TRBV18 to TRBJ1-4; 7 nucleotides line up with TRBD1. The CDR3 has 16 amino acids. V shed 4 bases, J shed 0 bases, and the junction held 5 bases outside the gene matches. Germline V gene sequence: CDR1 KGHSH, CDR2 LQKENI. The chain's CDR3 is CASSLGTAATNEKLFF. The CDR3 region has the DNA TGTGCCAGCTCACTTGGGACAGCAGCAACTAATGAAAAACTGTTTTTT.

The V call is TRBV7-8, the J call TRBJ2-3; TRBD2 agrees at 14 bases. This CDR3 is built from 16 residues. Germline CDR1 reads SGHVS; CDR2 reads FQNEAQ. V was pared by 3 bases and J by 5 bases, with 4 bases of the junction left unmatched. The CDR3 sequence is CASSFGLAGGGDTQYF. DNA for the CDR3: TGTGCCAGCAGCTTCGGACTAGCGGGAGGTGGAGATACGCAGTATTTT. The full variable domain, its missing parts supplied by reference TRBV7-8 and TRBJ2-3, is GAGVSQSPRYKVAKRGQDVALRCDPISGHVSLFWYQQALGQGPEFLTYFQNEAQLDKSGLPSDRFFAERPEGSVSTLKIQRTQQEDSAVYLCASSFGLAGGGDTQYFGPGTRLTVL.

The CDR3 sequence: CASSLYLAQSSYNEQFF. The DNA for the CDR3 is TGTGCCAGCAGCTTGTATCTAGCGCAGAGCTCCTACAATGAGCAGTTCTTC. This chain uses TRBV7-2 with TRBJ2-1, with a weak D call TRBD2 (6 bases). The CDR3 covers 17 residues. Between the trimmed V and J ends, which lost 3 bases and 0 bases, there was a span of 15 bases. Germline lookup yields CDR1 SGHTA and CDR2 FQGNSA. The full variable domain, completed using reference TRBV7-2 and TRBJ2-1, is GAGVSQSPSNKVTEKGKDVELRCDPISGHTALYWYRQSLGQGLEFLIYFQGNSAPDKSGLPSDRFSAERTGGSVSTLTIQRTQQEDSAVYLCASSLYLAQSSYNEQFFGPGTRLTVL.

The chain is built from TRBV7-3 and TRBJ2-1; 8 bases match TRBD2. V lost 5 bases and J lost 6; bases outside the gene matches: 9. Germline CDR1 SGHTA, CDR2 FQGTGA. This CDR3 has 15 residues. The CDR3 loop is CASSLIGTSRNEQFF. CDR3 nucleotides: TGTGCCAGCAGCCTAATTGGGACTAGTCGCAATGAGCAGTTCTTC.

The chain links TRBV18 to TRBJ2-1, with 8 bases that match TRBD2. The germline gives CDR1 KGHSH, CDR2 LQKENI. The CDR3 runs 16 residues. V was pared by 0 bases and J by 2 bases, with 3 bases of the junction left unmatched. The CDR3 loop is CASSPPSGGAYNEQFF. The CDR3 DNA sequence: TGTGCCAGCTCACCACCGTCGGGAGGGGCCTACAATGAGCAGTTCTTC. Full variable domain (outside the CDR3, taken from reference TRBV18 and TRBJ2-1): NAGVMQNPRHLVRRRGQEARLRCSPMKGHSHVYWYRQLPEEGLKFMVYLQKENIIDESGMPKERFSAEFPKEGPSILRIQQVVRGDSAAYFCASSPPSGGAYNEQFFGPGTRLTVL.

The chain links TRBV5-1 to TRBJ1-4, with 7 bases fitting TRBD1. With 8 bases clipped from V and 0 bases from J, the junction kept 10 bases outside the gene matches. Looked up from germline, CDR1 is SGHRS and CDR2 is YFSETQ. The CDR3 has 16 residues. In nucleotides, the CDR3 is TGCGCCAGTACCCCGATCGGACAGGCAACTAATGAAAAACTGTTTTTT. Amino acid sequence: CASTPIGQATNEKLFF.

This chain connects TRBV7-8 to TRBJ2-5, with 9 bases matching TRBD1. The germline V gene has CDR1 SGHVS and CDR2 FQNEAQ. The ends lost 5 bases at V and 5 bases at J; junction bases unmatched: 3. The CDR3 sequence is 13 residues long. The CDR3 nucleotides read TGTGCCAGCAGCGGACAGGGGATGGAGACCCAGTACTTC. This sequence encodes CASSGQGMETQYF.

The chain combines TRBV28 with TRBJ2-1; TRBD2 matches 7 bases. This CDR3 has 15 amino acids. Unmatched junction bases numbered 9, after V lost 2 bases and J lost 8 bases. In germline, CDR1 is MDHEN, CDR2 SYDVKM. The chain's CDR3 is CASSLGTGGSDEQFF. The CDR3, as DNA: TGTGCCAGCAGTTTAGGGACGGGAGGAAGCGATGAGCAGTTCTTC.

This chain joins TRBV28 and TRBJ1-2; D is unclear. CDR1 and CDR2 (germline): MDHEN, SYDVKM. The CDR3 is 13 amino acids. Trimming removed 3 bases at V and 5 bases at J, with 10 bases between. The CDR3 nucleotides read TGTGCCAGCAGTTTCCGGGGTGGGTATGGCTACACCTTC. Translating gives CASSFRGGYGYTF.

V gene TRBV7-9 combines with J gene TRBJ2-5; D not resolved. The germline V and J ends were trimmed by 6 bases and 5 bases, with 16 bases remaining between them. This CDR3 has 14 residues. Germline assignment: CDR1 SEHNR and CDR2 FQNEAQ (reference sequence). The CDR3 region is CASSPDPDLETQYF. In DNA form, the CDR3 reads TGTGCCAGCAGTCCTGACCCGGACCTGGAGACCCAGTACTTC. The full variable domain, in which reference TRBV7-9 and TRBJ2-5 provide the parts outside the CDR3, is DTGVSQNPRHKITKRGQNVTFRCDPISEHNRLYWYRQTLGQGPEFLTYFQNEAQLEKSRLLSDRFSAERPKGSFSTLEIQRTEQGDSAMYLCASSPDPDLETQYFGPGTRLLVL.

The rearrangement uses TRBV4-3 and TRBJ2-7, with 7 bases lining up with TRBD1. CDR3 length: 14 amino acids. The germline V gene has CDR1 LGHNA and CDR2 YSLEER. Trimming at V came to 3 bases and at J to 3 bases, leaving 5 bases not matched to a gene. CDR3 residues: CASSQGDSNYEQYF. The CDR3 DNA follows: TGCGCCAGCAGCCAGGGGGACAGCAACTACGAGCAGTACTTC.

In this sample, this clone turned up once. CDR3 nucleotides: TGTGCCAGTAGTAGGACTAGCGGGGGACAAGAGACCCAGTACTTC. Protein: CASSRTSGGQETQYF. The chain employs TRBV19 and TRBJ2-5, with 13 nucleotides matching TRBD2. Trimming at V came to 4 bases and at J to 2 bases, leaving 1 base not matched to a gene. The CDR3 totals 15 residues. Germline CDR1 LNHDA, CDR2 SQIVND (reference sequence).

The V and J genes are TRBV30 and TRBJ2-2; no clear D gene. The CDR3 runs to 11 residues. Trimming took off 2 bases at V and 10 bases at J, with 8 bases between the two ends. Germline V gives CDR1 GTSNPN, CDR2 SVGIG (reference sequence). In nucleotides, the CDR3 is TGTGCCTGGAGTCCCCGAGAGGAGCTGTTTTTT. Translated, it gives CAWSPREELFF.

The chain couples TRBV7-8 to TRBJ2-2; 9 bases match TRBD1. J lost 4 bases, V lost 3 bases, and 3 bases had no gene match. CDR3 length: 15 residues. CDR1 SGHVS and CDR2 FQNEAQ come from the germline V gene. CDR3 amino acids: CASSFGTGFTGELFF. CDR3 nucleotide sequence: TGTGCCAGCAGCTTCGGGACAGGGTTCACCGGGGAGCTGTTTTTT.

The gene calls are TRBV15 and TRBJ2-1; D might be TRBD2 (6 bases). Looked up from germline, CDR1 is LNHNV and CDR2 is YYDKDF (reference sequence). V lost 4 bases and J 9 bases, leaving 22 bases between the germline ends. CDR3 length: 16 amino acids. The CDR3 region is CATSKGGTKLAVEQFF. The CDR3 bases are TGTGCCACCAGCAAGGGTGGGACCAAACTAGCTGTTGAGCAGTTCTTC.

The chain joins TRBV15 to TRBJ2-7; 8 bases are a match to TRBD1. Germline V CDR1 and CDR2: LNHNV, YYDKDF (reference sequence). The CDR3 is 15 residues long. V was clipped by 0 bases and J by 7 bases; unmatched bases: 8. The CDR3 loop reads CATSRDAQGADEQYF. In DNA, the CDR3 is TGTGCCACCAGCAGAGATGCGCAGGGGGCGGATGAGCAGTACTTC.

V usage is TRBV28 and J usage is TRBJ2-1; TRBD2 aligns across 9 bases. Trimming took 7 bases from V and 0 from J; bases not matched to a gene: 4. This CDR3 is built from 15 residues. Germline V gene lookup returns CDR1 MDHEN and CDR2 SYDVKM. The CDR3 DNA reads TGTGCCAGCACAGCGGGAGGCCTCTCCTACAATGAGCAGTTCTTC. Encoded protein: CASTAGGLSYNEQFF.

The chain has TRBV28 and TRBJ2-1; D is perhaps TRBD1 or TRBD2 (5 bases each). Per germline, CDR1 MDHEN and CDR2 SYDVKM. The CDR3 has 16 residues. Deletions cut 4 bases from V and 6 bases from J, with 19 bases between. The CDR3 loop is CASSSPRGPGVNEQFF. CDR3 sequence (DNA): TGTGCCAGCAGTTCCCCCCGGGGACCCGGGGTCAATGAGCAGTTCTTC.

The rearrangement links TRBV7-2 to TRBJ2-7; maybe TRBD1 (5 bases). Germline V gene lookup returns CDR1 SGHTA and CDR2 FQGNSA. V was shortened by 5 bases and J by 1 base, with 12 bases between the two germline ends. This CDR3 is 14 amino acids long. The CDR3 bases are TGTGCCAGCAGCCAGGACACCCTGTCCTACGAGCAGTACTTC. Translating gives CASSQDTLSYEQYF.

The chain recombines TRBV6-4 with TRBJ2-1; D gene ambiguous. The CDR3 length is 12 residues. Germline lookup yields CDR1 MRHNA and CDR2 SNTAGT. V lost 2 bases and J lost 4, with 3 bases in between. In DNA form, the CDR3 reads TGTGCCAGCAGTGACGGGTACAATGAGCAGTTCTTC. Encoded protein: CASSDGYNEQFF.

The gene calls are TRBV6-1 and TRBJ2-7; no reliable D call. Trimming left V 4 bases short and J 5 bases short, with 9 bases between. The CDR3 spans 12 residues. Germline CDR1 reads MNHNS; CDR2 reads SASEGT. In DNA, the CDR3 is TGTGCCAGCAGTGGAGACCAGAACGAGCAGTACTTC. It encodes CASSGDQNEQYF.

The CDR3 spells CAAGRSLLEQYF. The DNA of the CDR3 is TGTGCAGCGGGACGCTCTCTACTCGAGCAGTACTTC. The genes are TRBV6-6 and TRBJ2-7, with TRBD2 matching 7 bases. The CDR3 runs 12 residues. Germline values: CDR1 MNHNY, CDR2 SVGAGI (reference sequence).